These 19 T cell receptor beta chains came from one sample sequenced in a study of Graves' ophthalmopathy and Graves' hyperthyroidism. Researchers took RNA transcripts and amplified TCR beta CDR3 regions from them. RT-PCR with HTBI primers came first, then second-round multiplex PCR. TCRdb independently ran MiXCR on the multiplex PCR reads; one entry per CDR3 protein. Altogether roughly 300,000 distinct CDR3 sequences are present, around a sixth being singletons, with the ten largest covering around 12%. Sample: peripheral blood. All receptors derive from an adult man with Graves' ophthalmopathy.

This clonotype was detected many times. The CDR3 DNA reads as TGTGCCATCAGTGAGTCCCCAGGAGAATATAATTCACCCCTCCACTTT. Amino acid sequence: CAISESPGEYNSPLHF. The chain uses TRBV10-3 and TRBJ1-6; D is ambiguous. Germline loops: CDR1 ENHRY, CDR2 SYGVKD. Trimming cost V 0 bases and J 4 bases, with 10 bases left between them. The CDR3 is 16 amino acids.

The chain couples TRBV20-1 to TRBJ2-2; weak D call: TRBD2 (5 bases). V was pared by 3 bases and J by 6 bases, with 20 bases between. Germline CDR1 reads DFQATT; CDR2 reads SNEGSKA (reference sequence). The CDR3 contains 16 residues. This chain's CDR3 is CSASGLRTLHAGELFF. The DNA of the CDR3 is TGCAGTGCTAGCGGACTCCGGACTCTCCATGCCGGGGAGCTGTTTTTT.

The rearrangement links TRBV12-3 or TRBV12-4 to TRBJ2-7; no firm D call. The CDR3 runs to 13 residues. Deletions cut 2 bases from V and 0 bases from J, with 5 bases between. The CDR3 is CASSLHSSYEQYF. CDR3 DNA sequence: TGTGCCAGCAGTTTACATAGCTCCTACGAGCAGTACTTC.

This clonotype occurred many times. The V call is TRBV2, the J call TRBJ1-5, with unresolved D. Germline-derived CDR1 and CDR2 are SNHLY and FYNNEI. V was cut by 6 bases and J by 0 bases, with 9 bases left in between. The CDR3 is 14 amino acids. Written as DNA, the CDR3 is TGTGCCAGCAGCCGAGGGTATAGCAATCAGCCCCAGCATTTT. Translating gives CASSRGYSNQPQHF.

This clonotype was counted many times. The chain combines TRBV28 with TRBJ2-7; D unclear. The length of the CDR3 is 14 residues. The V gene's germline CDR1 is MDHEN and CDR2 SYDVKM. V was trimmed by 3 bases and J by 0 bases, leaving 9 bases between them. The CDR3 DNA reads as TGTGCCAGCAGTTTGGCGGAGAGCTCCTACGAGCAGTACTTC. Residues: CASSLAESSYEQYF. Based on the CDR3 plus reference TRBV28 and TRBJ2-7, the full variable domain is DVKVTQSSRYLVKRTGEKVFLECVQDMDHENMFWYRQDPGLGLRLIYFSYDVKMKEKGDIPEGYSVSREKKERFSLILESASTNQTSMYLCASSLAESSYEQYFGPGTRLTVT.

This clonotype has ten or more counts. V is TRBV4-3 and J is TRBJ2-5; TRBD2 matches at 9 bases. The CDR3 spans 17 residues. V lost 1 base to trimming and J lost 2 bases; unmatched junction nucleotides: 8. CDR1 is LGHNA and CDR2 is YSLEER in the germline V gene. CDR3 nucleotides: TGCGCCAGCAGCCAAGGGGAGACTAGCGGACTTCAAGAGACCCAGTACTTC. Protein sequence: CASSQGETSGLQETQYF.

The CDR3 loop reads CASGRTSTLEQYF. The CDR3 coding sequence is TGTGCCAGCGGTAGGACATCTACTTTAGAGCAGTACTTC. The chain has TRBV12-3 or TRBV12-4 and TRBJ2-7, with D possibly being TRBD1 (5 bases). CDR3 length equals 13 residues. Trimming left V 8 bases short and J 7 bases short, with 18 bases between.

This clonotype has a count of ten or more. This chain connects TRBV28 to TRBJ2-5; a possible D gene is TRBD1 (6 bases). The CDR3 has 13 amino acids. Trimming shortened V by 6 bases and J by 3 bases, and 11 bases separated the two germline ends. Germline CDR1 and CDR2: MDHEN and SYDVKM. For the CDR3, the DNA is TGTGCCAGCAGAGGGTCAGGGGAAGAGACCCAGTACTTC. This gives the protein CASRGSGEETQYF.

The V and J genes are TRBV20-1 and TRBJ2-7; 11 bases map to TRBD2. Losses at the gene ends were 6 bases for V and 7 bases for J; bases not matched to a gene: 8. This CDR3 region has 13 residues. Germline loops: CDR1 DFQATT, CDR2 SNEGSKA (reference sequence). CDR3 sequence (DNA): TGCAGTGCCCCGGTAGCGGGGGGGGTGGAGCAGTACTTC. Protein: CSAPVAGGVEQYF.

At least ten counts were recorded for this clonotype. The chain recombines TRBV6-1 with TRBJ1-1; TRBD1 might be the D (6 bases). The CDR3 extends over 13 amino acids. The germline gives CDR1 MNHNS, CDR2 SASEGT. V lost 6 bases and J 5 bases, leaving 13 bases between the germline ends. The CDR3 reads CASRVRGATEAFF. The DNA for the CDR3 is TGTGCCAGCAGAGTTAGGGGGGCTACTGAAGCTTTCTTT.

This clonotype occurred many times. This chain joins TRBV6-1 and TRBJ1-6; D may be TRBD1 (5 bases). The V gene's germline CDR1 is MNHNS and CDR2 SASEGT. The CDR3 runs to 16 residues. V was pared by 5 bases and J by 6 bases, with 17 bases between. The CDR3 region is CASSRESGTINSPLHF. CDR3 bases: TGTGCCAGCAGTAGGGAGTCCGGGACTATTAATTCACCCCTCCACTTT.

This clonotype appeared many times. This chain connects TRBV7-2 to TRBJ1-2; weak D call: TRBD1 (5 bases). Per the germline V gene, CDR1 is SGHTA and CDR2 is FQGNSA. The ends were cut back, 5 bases at V and 8 bases at J, with 15 bases in the middle. The CDR3 runs to 13 residues. The CDR3 spells CASSPRGLGGYTF. For the CDR3, the DNA is TGTGCCAGCAGCCCCCGGGGCCTCGGGGGCTACACCTTC.

This clonotype was counted ten times or more. The V and J genes are TRBV15 and TRBJ2-5; 11 nucleotides align to TRBD2. The length of the CDR3 is 15 residues. V dropped 6 bases and J dropped 3; count of bases not matched to a gene: 6. Germline CDR1 and CDR2: LNHNV and YYDKDF (reference sequence). In nucleotides, the CDR3 is TGTGCCACCAGTTCCGGGACTAGCGGTAAAGAGACCCAGTACTTC. This translates into CATSSGTSGKETQYF.

This clonotype was recorded many times. The DNA of the CDR3 is TGCGCCAGCAGCCAAATTCTAGCGGGGGCAGGGAGCAATCAGCCCCAGCATTTT. Its translation is CASSQILAGAGSNQPQHF. The chain uses TRBV4-3 and TRBJ1-5; a weak D match, TRBD1 (6 bases). Germline values: CDR1 LGHNA, CDR2 YSLEER. With 2 bases removed from V and 1 base from J, the gap between germline ends came to 18 bases. The CDR3 extends over 18 amino acids.

This clonotype was detected many times. The chain uses TRBV18 and TRBJ1-2; unclear D gene. The CDR3 length is 12 residues. V was clipped by 5 bases and J by 5 bases, with 9 bases between them. Per germline, CDR1 KGHSH and CDR2 LQKENI. CDR3 in amino acids: CASSSNQYGYTF. CDR3 in DNA: TGTGCCAGCTCATCGAATCAGTATGGCTACACCTTC.

This clonotype was counted ten times or more. The chain uses TRBV11-2 and TRBJ1-4; TRBD1 is a possible D gene (5 bases). Trimming left V 7 bases short and J 7 bases short, with 19 bases between. Per germline, CDR1 SGHAT and CDR2 FQNNGV. The CDR3 has 15 amino acids. The CDR3 DNA reads TGTGCCAGCACTCTCGGGAGGGACCGCCCTGAAAAACTGTTTTTT. Translating gives CASTLGRDRPEKLFF.

In DNA form, the CDR3 reads TGTGCCAGCAACCGGGACACTGCCAACTCTGGGGCCAACGTCCTGACTTTC. Protein: CASNRDTANSGANVLTF. J is TRBJ2-6 and V is TRBV6-1; TRBD1 is a possible D gene (6 bases). The CDR3 totals 17 residues. Per the germline V gene, CDR1 is MNHNS and CDR2 is SASEGT. V gave up 7 bases and J gave up 0 bases, with 16 bases separating them.

This clonotype was detected ten times or more. This rearrangement joins TRBV10-3 to TRBJ2-7; D possibly corresponds to TRBD2 (5 bases). Trimming left V 7 bases short and J 0 bases short, with 10 bases between. The length of the CDR3 is 13 residues. The germline V gene encodes CDR1 ENHRY and CDR2 SYGVKD. The CDR3 nucleotides read TGTGCCATCAAAGCGGACCTCTCCTACGAGCAGTACTTC. Its translation: CAIKADLSYEQYF.

The sample holds many counts of this clonotype. The chain joins TRBV20-1 to TRBJ1-1, with a weak D call TRBD1 (5 bases). Germline CDR1 is DFQATT and CDR2 is SNEGSKA (reference sequence). The CDR3 has 14 residues. Deletions cut 6 bases from V and 1 base from J, with 15 bases between. This CDR3 reads CSASAGTPNTEAFF. CDR3 in DNA: TGCAGTGCATCTGCCGGGACCCCGAACACTGAAGCTTTCTTT.